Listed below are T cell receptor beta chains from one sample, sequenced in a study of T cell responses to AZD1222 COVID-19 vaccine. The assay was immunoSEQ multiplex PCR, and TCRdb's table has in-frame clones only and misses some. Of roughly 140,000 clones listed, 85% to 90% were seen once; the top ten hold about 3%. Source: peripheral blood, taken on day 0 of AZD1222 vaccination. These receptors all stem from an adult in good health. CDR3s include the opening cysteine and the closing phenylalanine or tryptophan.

CSVEIGTGSYEQFF,TRBJ2-1,TRBV29-1
CASTTLRTSGETQYF,TRBJ2-5,TRBV5-6
CASRSEGFSGNTIYF,TRBJ1-3,TRBV27
CASSPFLDRATRETQYF,TRBJ2-5,TRBV27
CASNSGRTDTQYF,TRBJ2-3,TRBV19
CASSHRGEAFF,TRBJ1-1,TRBV11-2
CSVSRSGQIYNEQFF,TRBJ2-1,TRBV29-1
CASSLGSGTYEQYF,TRBJ2-7,TRBV11-2
CASSFIDTQYF,TRBJ2-3,TRBV7-2
CASSQDKAPGATYGYTF,TRBJ1-2,TRBV4-1
CASSLVYGYTF,TRBJ1-2,TRBV5-8
CASRGQSNGYTF,TRBJ1-2,TRBV28
CASSLVFSRESSYEQYF,TRBJ2-7,TRBV7-2
CASSSGESSYGYTF,TRBJ1-2,TRBV19
CASSFNLGGIDTQYF,TRBJ2-3,TRBV27
CASSDSSGSHGYTF,TRBJ1-2,TRBV6-4
CASSIAATGGYGYTF,TRBJ1-2,TRBV19
CASSQEEGSGNTIYF,TRBJ1-3,TRBV4-3
CASSLGLRNTGELFF,TRBJ2-2,TRBV11-2
CASSTSGGPDTQYF,TRBJ2-3,TRBV6-2/TRBV6-3
CASSSGSLYEQYF,TRBJ2-7,TRBV7-2
CASSLGQEYMRNQPQHF,TRBJ1-5,TRBV14
CASSYSGRAGETQYF,TRBJ2-5,TRBV7-6
CASSVGGSGNQPQHF,TRBJ1-5,TRBV6-2/TRBV6-3
CASSTSGTGDQPQHF,TRBJ1-5,TRBV11-2
CASSLGPASQNEKLFF,TRBJ1-4,TRBV7-9
CAISPGQGARQPQHF,TRBJ1-5,TRBV28
CASSLDQGASTEAFF,TRBJ1-1,TRBV6-5
CASSQGLGRGYTF,TRBJ1-2,TRBV3-1/TRBV3-2
CAWSVVGLNTEAFF,TRBJ1-1,TRBV30
CASSLGPNNEQFF,TRBJ2-1,TRBV11-3
CASSLRRDRLAMNTEAFF,TRBJ1-1,TRBV11-2
CASSKGRGSQPQHF,TRBJ1-5,TRBV21-1